This T cell receptor beta chain was obtained from a study of cytomegalovirus exposure and HLA in healthy donors. Study-level findings and limits: Most TCRs appeared rarely, but some public TCRs recurred in many donors. Several of the most significant clusters appeared linked to common viral pathogens, based on a later analysis. Segments of the TCR beta V type were, in most cases, productive about 87% or about 30% of the time in an earlier analysis.

V was pared by 3 bases and J by 2 bases, with 4 bases of the junction left unmatched. This CDR3 has 16 residues. Germline values: CDR1 MGHRA, CDR2 YSYEKL. This clone was observed a handful of times. The antigen remains unidentified. Primers: 60 Vbeta forward and 13 Jbeta reverse. TCRdb keeps only in-frame clones here, not all; method: immunoSEQ multiplex PCR. The sample lists 110,000 or so clones; around 70% were seen once. The source is a man aged 35 to 55 in good health and CMV-seronegative. The genes are TRBV4-1 and TRBJ2-1, with TRBD2 identical over 10 bases. The material sequenced was PBMCs. The CDR3 here is CASSHPSGGAYNEQFF. DNA for the CDR3: TGCGCCAGCAGCCATCCCAGCGGGGGGGCCTACAATGAGCAGTTCTTC.